The 7 T cell receptor beta chains presented below share a single source sample, sequenced in a study of blood T cells in healthy people across ages. With a J-beta primer mix and a sample-barcoded 5' primer, a second PCR ran about 6 to 11 cycles. TCRdb recomputed calls from the 5' RACE reads with MiXCR, one row per CDR3 protein. The data show around 780,000 distinct CDR3 sequences, under 30% seen once. The same data also contributed to another study, on T cells of mothers and their children.

The material sequenced was blood. The receptors derive from a boy aged 10-17 years in good health.

The V call is TRBV6-5, the J call TRBJ1-1, with 9 positions matching TRBD1. Germline values: CDR1 MNHEY, CDR2 SVGAGI. V lost 4 bases and J lost 3; bases outside the gene matches: 6. The CDR3 loop spans 15 amino acids. CDR3: CASSWGTGSYTEAFF. Here the CDR3 DNA reads TGTGCCAGCAGTTGGGGGACAGGGTCGTACACTGAAGCTTTCTTT.

The CDR3 coding sequence is TGTGCCAGCAGCTTAATGGCGGGGGAGGTCTATGAGCAGTTCTTC. It specifies CASSLMAGEVYEQFF. The chain recombines TRBV7-3 with TRBJ2-1; 7 bases match TRBD2. Germline V gene data show CDR1 as SGHTA and CDR2 as FQGTGA. V trimming: 1 base; J trimming: 8 bases; junction bases outside the gene matches: 8. CDR3 length: 15 amino acids.

CDR3 residues: CASSQGGRGTQYF. The CDR3 region has the DNA TGTGCCAGCAGCCAAGGGGGACGGGGGACCCAGTACTTC. The gene calls are TRBV3-1 and TRBJ2-5, with D tentatively TRBD1 or TRBD2 (5 bases each). Germline assignment: CDR1 LGHDT and CDR2 YNNKEL (reference sequence). The V gene lost 1 base and the J gene lost 7 bases, with 10 bases spanning the gap. CDR3 size: 13 residues.

This clonotype has just a few counts. The chain is built from TRBV7-2 and TRBJ2-7; TRBD1 is a possible D gene (6 bases). Near its end, the DNA agrees better with TRBJ2-5, so the J call may be wrong. The CDR3 has 13 amino acids. Germline V lookup: CDR1 SGHTA, CDR2 FQGNSA. The CDR3 protein is CASSWGLGETQYF. The CDR3 DNA sequence: TGTGCCAGCAGCTGGGGGCTCGGGGAGACCCAGTACTTC.

This chain uses TRBV10-3 with TRBJ2-1, with 9 bases matching TRBD2. Losses at the gene ends were 4 bases for V and 4 bases for J; bases not matched to a gene: 11. Germline V gives CDR1 ENHRY, CDR2 SYGVKD. The CDR3 is 17 residues long. In DNA, the CDR3 is TGTGCCATCAGTGTACACAATAGCGGGGGCCCATACAATGAGCAGTTCTTC. Translated: CAISVHNSGGPYNEQFF.

The V and J genes are TRBV11-2 and TRBJ2-1; 7 positions match TRBD2. Looked up from germline, CDR1 is SGHAT and CDR2 is FQNNGV. The J segment lost 1 base and the V segment lost 5 bases, leaving 23 bases of the junction unmatched. This CDR3 has 21 amino acids. The CDR3 sequence: CASSPGRRLQRGRGSYNEQFF. In nucleotides, the CDR3 is TGTGCCAGCAGCCCTGGAAGGAGGTTGCAGCGGGGTAGAGGATCCTACAATGAGCAGTTCTTC.

The chain couples TRBV2 to TRBJ2-1; D call uncertain. The V gene's germline CDR1 is SNHLY and CDR2 FYNNEI. This CDR3 is 15 amino acids long. V lost 1 base and J 0 bases, leaving 7 bases between the germline ends. CDR3: CASSEGQSSYNEQFF. DNA for the CDR3: TGTGCCAGCAGTGAAGGGCAGAGCTCCTACAATGAGCAGTTCTTC.